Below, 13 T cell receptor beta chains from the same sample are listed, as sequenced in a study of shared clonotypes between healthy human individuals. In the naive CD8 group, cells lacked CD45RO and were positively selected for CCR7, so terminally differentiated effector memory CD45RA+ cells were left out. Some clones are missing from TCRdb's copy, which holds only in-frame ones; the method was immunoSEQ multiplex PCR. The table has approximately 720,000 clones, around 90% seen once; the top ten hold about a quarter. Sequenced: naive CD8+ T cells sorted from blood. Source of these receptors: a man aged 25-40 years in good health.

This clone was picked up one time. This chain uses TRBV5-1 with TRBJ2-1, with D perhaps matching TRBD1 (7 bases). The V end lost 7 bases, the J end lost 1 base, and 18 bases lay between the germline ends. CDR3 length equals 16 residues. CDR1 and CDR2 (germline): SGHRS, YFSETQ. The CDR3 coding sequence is TGCGCCAGCCGAGCAGGGGGGCCGGGGTCCTACAATGAGCAGTTCTTC. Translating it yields CASRAGGPGSYNEQFF. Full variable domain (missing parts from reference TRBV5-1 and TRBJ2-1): KAGVTQTPRYLIKTRGQQVTLSCSPISGHRSVSWYQQTPGQGLQFLFEYFSETQRNKGNFPGRFSGRQFSNSRSEMNVSTLELGDSALYLCASRAGGPGSYNEQFFGPGTRLTVL.

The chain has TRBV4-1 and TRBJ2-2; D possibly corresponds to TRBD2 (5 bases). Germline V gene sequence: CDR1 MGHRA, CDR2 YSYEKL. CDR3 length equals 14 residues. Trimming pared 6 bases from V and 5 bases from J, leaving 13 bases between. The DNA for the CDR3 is TGCGCCAGCAGTCTAGGACCGGGGACCGGGGAGCTGTTTTTT. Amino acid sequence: CASSLGPGTGELFF.

Here the CDR3 reads CASSVSGLGTGRIGELFF. The CDR3 region has the DNA TGTGCCAGCAGCGTATCGGGGCTCGGGACAGGGAGGATCGGGGAGCTGTTTTTT. The chain has TRBV9 and TRBJ2-2; 9 nucleotides line up with TRBD1. The CDR3 has 18 residues. V was clipped by 1 base and J by 7 bases; unmatched bases: 14. Germline assignment: CDR1 SGDLS and CDR2 YYNGEE.

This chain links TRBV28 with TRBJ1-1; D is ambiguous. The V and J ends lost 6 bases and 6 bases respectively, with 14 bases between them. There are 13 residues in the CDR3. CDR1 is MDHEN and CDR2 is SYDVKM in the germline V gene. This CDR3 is CASSPPGWSEAFF. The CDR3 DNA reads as TGTGCCAGCAGCCCACCTGGGTGGTCTGAAGCTTTCTTT.

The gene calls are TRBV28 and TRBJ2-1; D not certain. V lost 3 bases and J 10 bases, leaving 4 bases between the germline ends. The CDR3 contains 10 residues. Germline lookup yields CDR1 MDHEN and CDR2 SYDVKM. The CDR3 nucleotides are TGTGCCAGCAGTTTCGAGGAGCAGTTCTTC. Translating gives CASSFEEQFF.

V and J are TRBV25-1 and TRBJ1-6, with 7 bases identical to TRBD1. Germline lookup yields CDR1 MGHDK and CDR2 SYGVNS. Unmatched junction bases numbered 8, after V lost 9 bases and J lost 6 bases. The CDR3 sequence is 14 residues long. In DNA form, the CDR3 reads TGTGCCAGGGACAGGAGCGCTATTAATTCACCCCTCCACTTT. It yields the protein CARDRSAINSPLHF.

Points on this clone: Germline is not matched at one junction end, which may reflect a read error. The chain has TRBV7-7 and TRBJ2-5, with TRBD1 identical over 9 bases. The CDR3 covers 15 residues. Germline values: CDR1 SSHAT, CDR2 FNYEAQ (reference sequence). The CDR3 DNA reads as TGTGCTAGCAGCCAAAGGACAGGGGCGCAAGAGACCCAGTACTTC. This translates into CASSQRTGAQETQYF.

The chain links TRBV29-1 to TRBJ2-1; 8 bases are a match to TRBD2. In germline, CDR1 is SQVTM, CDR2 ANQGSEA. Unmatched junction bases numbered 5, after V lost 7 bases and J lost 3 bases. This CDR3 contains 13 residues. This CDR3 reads CSALLADYNEQFF. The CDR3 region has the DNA TGCAGCGCCTTACTAGCGGACTACAATGAGCAGTTCTTC.

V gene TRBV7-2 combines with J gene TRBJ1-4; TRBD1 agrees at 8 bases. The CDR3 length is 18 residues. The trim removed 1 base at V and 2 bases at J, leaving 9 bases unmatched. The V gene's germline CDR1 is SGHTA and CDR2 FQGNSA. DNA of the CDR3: TGTGCCAGCAGCTTAGGGGCGACAGGGGAGTGGACTAATGAAAAACTGTTTTTT. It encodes CASSLGATGEWTNEKLFF.

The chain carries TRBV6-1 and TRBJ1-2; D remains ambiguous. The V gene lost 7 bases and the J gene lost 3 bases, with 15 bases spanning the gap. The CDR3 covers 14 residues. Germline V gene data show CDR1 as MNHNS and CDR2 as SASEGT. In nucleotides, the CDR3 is TGTGCCAGCAAGGCGTGGAACACGGACTATGGCTACACCTTC. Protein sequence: CASKAWNTDYGYTF.

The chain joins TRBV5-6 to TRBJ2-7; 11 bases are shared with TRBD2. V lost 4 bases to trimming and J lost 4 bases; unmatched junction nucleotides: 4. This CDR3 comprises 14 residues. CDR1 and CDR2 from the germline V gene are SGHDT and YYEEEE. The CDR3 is CASSRLAGTYEQYF. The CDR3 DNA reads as TGTGCCAGCAGCCGACTAGCGGGAACGTACGAGCAGTACTTC.

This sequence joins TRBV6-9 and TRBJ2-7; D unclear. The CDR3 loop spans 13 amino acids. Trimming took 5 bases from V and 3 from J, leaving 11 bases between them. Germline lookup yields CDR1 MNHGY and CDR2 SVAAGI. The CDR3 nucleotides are TGTGCCAGCAGTCCCCGTGAGATCTACGAGCAGTACTTC. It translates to CASSPREIYEQYF.

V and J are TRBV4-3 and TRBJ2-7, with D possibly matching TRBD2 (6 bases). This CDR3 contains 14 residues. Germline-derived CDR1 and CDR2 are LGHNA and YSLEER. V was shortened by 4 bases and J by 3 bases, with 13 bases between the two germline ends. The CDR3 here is CASSLRLDGYEQYF. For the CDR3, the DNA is TGCGCCAGCAGCCTTAGACTAGATGGCTACGAGCAGTACTTC.